These T cell receptor beta chains were read from a single sample in a study of T-cell reconstitution after alpha-beta-depleted transplantation in children. TCRdb reanalysed the PCR reads using MiXCR and keeps one entry per CDR3 protein. This table holds under 750,000 distinct CDR3 sequences, under 25% found once. The sample in question was PBMCs, mostly from graft donor cells, obtained 360 days after TCRalphabeta/CD19-depleted stem cell transplant. The receptors here all came from a boy under two years old who had a stem cell transplant for acute myeloid leukemia, so the T cells may come from the graft donor. Each CDR3 is given with its conserved first and last residue.

v_call | cdr3_aa
TRBV12-3/TRBV12-4 | CASSLGGGDFTDTQYF
TRBV20-1 | CSARDIRGSNTGELFF
TRBV6-2/TRBV6-3 | CASSYGRLAGDTQYF
TRBV7-9 | CASSLAIGGSDTQYF
TRBV18 | CASLDRESYEQYF
TRBV20-1 | CSAPQFSSGNTIYF
TRBV20-1 | CSASVSGGVSEKLFF
TRBV15 | CATSNAQGLRNQPQHF
TRBV29-1 | CSVESRGTQYF
TRBV29-1 | CSVGGLPATDTQYF
TRBV5-6 | CASSFLMAGGHADTQYF
TRBV5-5 | CASSQGHLNQPQHF
TRBV4-3 | CASSQVWRRRGNTEAFF
TRBV30 | CAWFRSWGKFNEQFF
TRBV24-1 | CATSAGDSTWGEQFF
TRBV28 | CASSLLGQGGPGYTF
TRBV6-5 | CASSFRRQPGNQPQHF
TRBV5-1 | CASSWRDRAYEQYF
TRBV24-1 | CATSDPGSSHKETQYF
TRBV25-1 | CASSGTGTGAYGYTF
TRBV11-1 | CASSLVGGAGRGANVLTF
TRBV6-2/TRBV6-3 | CASSYWVPSAYGYTF
TRBV11-2 | CASSPGRVWGYSNQPQHF
TRBV29-1 | CSVVEGGYEQYF
TRBV20-1 | CSAHISRAVDTEAFF
TRBV13 | CASSFTGTDYEQYF
TRBV7-6 | CASSWKTSSTDTQYF
TRBV4-1 | CASTGEDYGYTF
TRBV14 | CASSQSGPSRFF
TRBV12-3/TRBV12-4 | CASKVATGPQHF
TRBV24-1 | CATSDRARVGFEQFF
TRBV5-1 | CASSMGGGALDTQYF
TRBV28 | CAIGQGFNEQFF
TRBV7-2 | CASSLGTGVGNYGYTF
TRBV7-6 | CASSPFGVNTEAFF
TRBV20-1 | CSAGPGQINTGELFF
TRBV5-5 | CASSREFHYEQYF
TRBV6-5 | CASSSPGHSGTDTQYF
TRBV6-6 | CASSLTGEGEQFF
TRBV7-3 | CASSSASGGAYEQFF
TRBV20-1 | CSARKGGLEQYF
TRBV20-1 | CSANHLAGGPTAGELFF
TRBV12-3/TRBV12-4 | CASRTGGAVTGELFF
TRBV7-9 | CASSLNRNYGYTF
TRBV29-1 | CSVAQAQVTEAFF
TRBV10-3 | CAVTGTGANEQFF
TRBV9 | CASSVRAIPTRATETQYF
TRBV18 | CASSSTGPLLHEQYF
TRBV7-2 | CASSSSGVDQPQHF
TRBV28 | CASSWRYGAYEQYF
TRBV20-1 | CSARIPRLAVQETQYF
TRBV15 | CATSGNRVNEQFF
TRBV7-8 | CASSPAQRYTGELFF
TRBV20-1 | CSARGTSGNNEQFF